The 10 T cell receptor beta chains in this list originate from one sample, sequenced in a study of Ad26.COV2.S vaccination and SARS-CoV-2 variants. As to treatment: about 20 received Ad26.COV2.S at low or high dose, single or two shots; roughly five received placebo; per-sample allocation not given. Vaccine and placebo recipients were sampled on day 63 after the first injection. The method was immunoSEQ multiplex PCR; TCRdb's version includes in-frame clones alone and lacks a portion of them. In the table there are 430,000 or so clones, approximately 92% of which are singletons. Material: peripheral blood, obtained in a trial of Ad26.COV2.S vaccine versus placebo. These receptors came from a person aged 18-65 years who received the Ad26.COV2.S COVID-19 vaccine or a placebo.

The V and J genes are TRBV7-2 and TRBJ1-2; D possibly corresponds to TRBD1 (6 bases). The ends were cut back, 1 base at V and 7 bases at J, with 13 bases in the middle. Germline CDR1 and CDR2: SGHTA and FQGNSA. The CDR3 contains 14 residues. The DNA for the CDR3 is TGTGCCAGCAGCTTAGAGGCCACAGGGAGTGGCTACACCTTC. It translates to CASSLEATGSGYTF.

V usage is TRBV7-3 and J usage is TRBJ1-1; D might be TRBD1 (5 bases). The CDR3 runs to 14 residues. Germline values: CDR1 SGHTA, CDR2 FQGTGA. Trimming stripped 5 bases from V and 2 bases from J, with 12 bases between. The CDR3 DNA sequence: TGTGCCAGCAGCCCCGGGACCTTTAACACTGAAGCTTTCTTT. Its translation is CASSPGTFNTEAFF.

This chain links TRBV2 with TRBJ2-2, with 7 bases that match TRBD2. The CDR3 is 12 residues long. CDR1 is SNHLY, CDR2 FYNNEI, per germline. V shed 10 bases and J 5 bases; nucleotides not matched to a gene: 4. The CDR3 DNA reads as TGTGCCACCCTGCGGGGGACCGGGGAGCTGTTTTTT. Translation gives CATLRGTGELFF.

The chain links TRBV6-5 to TRBJ2-7, with D tentatively TRBD2 (6 bases). V lost 5 bases to trimming and J lost 7 bases, with 18 bases between them. The CDR3 is made up of 14 amino acids. Germline loops: CDR1 MNHEY, CDR2 SVGAGI. This chain's CDR3 is CASSMRGGAFEQYV. CDR3 coding DNA: TGTGCCAGCAGTATGAGGGGCGGGGCCTTTGAGCAGTACGTC.

The CDR3 DNA is TGTGCCAGCAGCTCCCAGGGGGCAGGGGAGCAGTACTTC. Protein: CASSSQGAGEQYF. The gene calls are TRBV7-3 and TRBJ2-7; TRBD1 agrees at 8 bases. CDR1 and CDR2 from the germline V gene are SGHTA and FQGTGA. J lost 7 bases, V lost 4 bases, and 6 bases had no gene match. The CDR3 loop spans 13 amino acids.

The table lists this clone with a few counts. CDR3 nucleotides: TGCGCCAGCAGCCAAGGCCGGGCCCCAGCGGGCTATGGCTACACCTTC. Amino acid sequence: CASSQGRAPAGYGYTF. The chain combines TRBV4-1 with TRBJ1-2; D remains ambiguous. This CDR3 spans 16 amino acids. CDR1 and CDR2 (germline): MGHRA, YSYEKL. The V end lost 1 base, the J end lost 4 bases, and 16 bases lay between the germline ends.

CDR3 coding DNA: TGCAGCGGTCAGGGTGTAGGAGGCTACACCTTC. This gives the protein CSGQGVGGYTF. V is TRBV29-1 and J is TRBJ1-2, with D perhaps TRBD1 (5 bases). The germline V gene encodes CDR1 SQVTM and CDR2 ANQGSEA. The V end was cut by 7 bases, the J end by 8 bases, with 14 bases between. The CDR3 has 11 amino acids.

The chain combines TRBV18 with TRBJ1-2; D remains ambiguous. The CDR3 is 13 amino acids. V was pared by 6 bases and J by 2 bases, with 10 bases between. The germline CDR1 and CDR2 sequences are KGHSH and LQKENI. The CDR3 DNA follows: TGTGCCAGCTCCTACGACTTGAACTATGGCTACACCTTC. It specifies CASSYDLNYGYTF. Drawing the rest from reference TRBV18 and TRBJ1-2, the complete variable domain is NAGVMQNPRHLVRRRGQEARLRCSPMKGHSHVYWYRQLPEEGLKFMVYLQKENIIDESGMPKERFSAEFPKEGPSILRIQQVVRGDSAAYFCASSYDLNYGYTFGSGTRLTVV.

The chain uses TRBV6-2 or TRBV6-3 and TRBJ2-7; D tentatively fits TRBD1 or TRBD2 (5 bases each). V lost 2 bases, J lost 6 bases, and 17 bases lay in between. The germline V gene encodes CDR1 MNHEY and CDR2 SVGEGT. The CDR3 runs to 15 residues. CDR3 nucleotides: TGTGCCAGCAGTTACCGCTCGGGGCAGGTGGGCGAGCAGTACTTC. Translation gives CASSYRSGQVGEQYF.

The chain employs TRBV6-2 or TRBV6-3 and TRBJ2-7; D is perhaps TRBD1 (6 bases). V was trimmed by 5 bases and J by 5 bases, leaving 10 bases between them. The CDR3 sequence is 12 residues long. In germline, CDR1 is MNHEY, CDR2 SVGEGT. Here the CDR3 reads CASSPGTHEQYV. CDR3 sequence (DNA): TGTGCCAGCAGTCCCGGGACACACGAGCAGTACGTC.